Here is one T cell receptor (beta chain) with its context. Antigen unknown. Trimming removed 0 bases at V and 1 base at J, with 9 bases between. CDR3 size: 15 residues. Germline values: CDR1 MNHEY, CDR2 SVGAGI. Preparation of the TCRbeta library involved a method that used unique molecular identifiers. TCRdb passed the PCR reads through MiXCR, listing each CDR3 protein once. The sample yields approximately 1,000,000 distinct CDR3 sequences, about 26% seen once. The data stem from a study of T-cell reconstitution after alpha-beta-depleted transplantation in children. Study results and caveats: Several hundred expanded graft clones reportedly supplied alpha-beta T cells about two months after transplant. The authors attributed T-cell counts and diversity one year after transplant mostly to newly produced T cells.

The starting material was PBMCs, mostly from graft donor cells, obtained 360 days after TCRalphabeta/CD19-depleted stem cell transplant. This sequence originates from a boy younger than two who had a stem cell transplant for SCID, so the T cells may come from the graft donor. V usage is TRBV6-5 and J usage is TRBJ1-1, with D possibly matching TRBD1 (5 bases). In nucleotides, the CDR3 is TGTGCCAGCAGTTACTCGATCGGGGGGAACACTGAAGCTTTCTTT. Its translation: CASSYSIGGNTEAFF.